Each of the 13 T cell receptor beta chains below was sequenced from the same sample in a study of blood T cell repertoires in COVID-19 (dated by TCRdb to about 2020). Library generation was performed with the immunoSEQ multiplex PCR assay. TCRdb holds this immuneACCESS table with in-frame rearrangements only. Some clones are missing; in checked studies, unresolved V genes explain under half, and the rest has no known cause. The sample table contains roughly 190,000 clones; only one count was recorded for 88% of them. 5% to 6.5% of the sample is held by the ten biggest clonotypes. What was sequenced was peripheral blood. The receptors stem from a man aged 40-55 years with active or convalescent COVID-19.

This clone was counted a single time. The chain combines TRBV5-4 with TRBJ1-1; 7 bases line up with TRBD1. The V segment lost 4 bases and the J segment 7 bases; nucleotides outside the gene matches: 16. The CDR3 covers 16 residues. Per germline, CDR1 SGHNT and CDR2 YYREEE (reference sequence). The CDR3 loop is CASSGPGGGREVEAFF. CDR3 in DNA: TGTGCCAGCAGCGGCCCAGGGGGTGGTCGAGAGGTTGAAGCTTTCTTT.

The count of this clone is one. V and J are TRBV7-2 and TRBJ1-6; no clear D. The CDR3 is 18 residues long. Trimming stripped 6 bases from V and 4 bases from J, with 22 bases between. Looked up from germline, CDR1 is SGHTA and CDR2 is FQGNSA. CDR3 sequence: CASRPGLGSGRYNSPLHF. The CDR3 coding sequence is TGTGCCAGCAGACCTGGGCTGGGGTCGGGGAGATATAATTCACCCCTCCACTTT.

The genes are TRBV2 and TRBJ1-4; 9 bases map to TRBD1. The ends lost 8 bases at V and 7 bases at J; junction bases unmatched: 11. CDR3 size: 15 residues. Germline V gene lookup returns CDR1 SNHLY and CDR2 FYNNEI. CDR3 nucleotide sequence: TGTGCCAGCCGATTCAGGACAGGGGTCGGTGAAAAACTGTTTTTT. It translates to CASRFRTGVGEKLFF.

The chain employs TRBV18 and TRBJ2-1; D perhaps matches TRBD2 (5 bases). V lost 2 bases and J lost 0, with 11 bases in between. The CDR3 spans 16 residues. Germline-derived CDR1 and CDR2 are KGHSH and LQKENI. The CDR3 protein is CASSPNVGGSYNEQFF. CDR3 nucleotides: TGTGCCAGCTCACCAAACGTAGGAGGCTCCTACAATGAGCAGTTCTTC.

This clone has a handful of counts. The gene calls are TRBV4-3 and TRBJ1-6; D remains unclear. Germline V lookup: CDR1 LGHNA, CDR2 YSLEER. The CDR3 extends over 14 amino acids. Trimming stripped 1 base from V and 7 bases from J, with 8 bases between. The CDR3 protein is CASSQGTENSPLHF. CDR3 DNA: TGCGCCAGCAGCCAAGGGACTGAGAATTCACCCCTCCACTTT.

This chain connects TRBV5-6 to TRBJ2-1, with 7 bases aligning to TRBD1. The junction had 7 bases not matched to a gene; V was cut back by 4 bases and J by 6 bases. CDR3 size: 14 residues. Germline-derived CDR1 and CDR2 are SGHDT and YYEEEE. The CDR3 region is CASSASGGPNEQFF. Here the CDR3 DNA reads TGTGCCAGCAGCGCCTCAGGGGGTCCCAATGAGCAGTTCTTC. Together with reference TRBV5-6 and TRBJ2-1, the CDR3 gives the full variable domain: DAGVTQSPTHLIKTRGQQVTLRCSPKSGHDTVSWYQQALGQGPQFIFQYYEEEERQRGNFPDRFSGHQFPNYSSELNVNALLLGDSALYLCASSASGGPNEQFFGPGTRLTVL.

V gene TRBV3-1 (or the pseudogene TRBV3-2) combines with J gene TRBJ1-1; D not certain. Germline CDR1 LGHDT, CDR2 YNNKEL (reference sequence). V was pared by 3 bases and J by 8 bases, with 10 bases between. The CDR3 is 12 amino acids. This CDR3 reads CASSHRTTEAFF. The DNA of the CDR3 is TGTGCCAGCAGCCATCGAACAACCGAAGCTTTCTTT.

The chain carries TRBV24-1 and TRBJ2-3, with TRBD2 identical over 13 bases. There are 15 residues in the CDR3. Germline assignment: CDR1 KGHDR and CDR2 SFDVKD. The V segment lost 8 bases and the J segment 4 bases; nucleotides outside the gene matches: 5. Here the CDR3 DNA reads TGTGCCACCATGGGACTAGCGGGATCCCCAGATACGCAGTATTTT. As protein: CATMGLAGSPDTQYF.

This chain connects TRBV9 to TRBJ2-1; a weak D match, TRBD1 (6 bases). The CDR3 length is 14 residues. V was trimmed by 0 bases and J by 5 bases, leaving 9 bases between them. Germline lookup yields CDR1 SGDLS and CDR2 YYNGEE. This CDR3 reads CASSVGGGDNEQFF. As DNA, the CDR3 is TGTGCCAGCAGCGTAGGAGGGGGAGACAATGAGCAGTTCTTC. The whole variable domain, remainder taken from reference TRBV9 and TRBJ2-1, is DSGVTQTPKHLITATGQRVTLRCSPRSGDLSVYWYQQSLDQGLQFLIQYYNGEERAKGNILERFSAQQFPDLHSELNLSSLELGDSALYFCASSVGGGDNEQFFGPGTRLTVL.

J is TRBJ1-2 and V is TRBV2; D gene ambiguous. The CDR3 runs 12 residues. The germline V and J ends were trimmed by 5 bases and 0 bases, with 4 bases remaining between them. Germline CDR1 and CDR2: SNHLY and FYNNEI. This CDR3 is CASSQTNYGYTF. Written as DNA, the CDR3 is TGTGCCAGCAGTCAGACTAACTATGGCTACACCTTC.

The chain joins TRBV27 to TRBJ1-1, with D hard to call. Germline CDR1 reads MNHEY; CDR2 reads SMNVEV (reference sequence). Trimming removed 5 bases from V and 5 bases from J, with 12 bases in between. This CDR3 region has 13 residues. The CDR3: CASSPISGTEAFF. The CDR3 DNA sequence: TGTGCCAGCAGTCCGATCAGTGGTACTGAAGCTTTCTTT.

The chain is built from TRBV19 and TRBJ2-1; 8 bases fit TRBD1. CDR3 length equals 14 residues. V shed 7 bases, J shed 2 bases, and the junction held 4 bases outside the gene matches. The V gene's germline CDR1 is LNHDA and CDR2 SQIVND (reference sequence). CDR3 sequence reads: CASIGQGTYNEQFF. For the CDR3, the DNA is TGTGCCAGTATCGGACAGGGCACCTACAATGAGCAGTTCTTC.

The V and J genes are TRBV28 and TRBJ1-5; 7 nucleotides match TRBD1. This CDR3 region has 14 residues. From germline, CDR1 is MDHEN and CDR2 SYDVKM. The V gene end was trimmed by 6 bases and the J gene end by 9 bases; junction bases not matched to a gene: 11. The CDR3 sequence: CASSPGQAERPQHF. The CDR3 bases are TGTGCCAGCAGCCCTGGACAGGCCGAACGGCCCCAGCATTTT.